The 29 T cell receptor beta chains below come from one sample, sequenced in a study of blood T cell repertoires in COVID-19. The method was immunoSEQ multiplex PCR; TCRdb's version includes in-frame clones alone and lacks a portion of them. The table shows a few hundred thousand clones, with around 88% occurring only once. Input material: PBMCs or T cells enriched from blood (not recorded which). The receptors were gathered from a woman aged 40-49 years with acute COVID-19.

The chain joins TRBV6-7 to TRBJ2-7, with D unclear. TRBV6-7 is flagged as an ORF with uncertain function. V gave up 9 bases and J gave up 2 bases, with 11 bases separating them. The CDR3 has 12 residues. The chain's CDR3 is CARRPPTYEQYV. In nucleotides, the CDR3 is TGTGCCAGGCGTCCCCCCACCTACGAGCAGTACGTC.

The chain employs TRBV5-3 and TRBJ1-2; D perhaps matches TRBD1 (6 bases). TRBV5-3 is annotated as an ORF whose role is uncertain. This CDR3 contains 22 residues. The ends were cut back, 4 bases at V and 2 bases at J, with 36 bases in the middle. The CDR3, as DNA: TGTGCCAGAAGCCTGCACACAACTCGGGACAAGCTTACCCTACCCAGCAACTATGGCTACACCTTC. Its translation: CARSLHTTRDKLTLPSNYGYTF.

The rearrangement joins TRBV30 to TRBJ1-2; D perhaps matches TRBD1 (5 bases). The CDR3 spans 11 residues. The germline V and J ends were trimmed by 5 bases and 8 bases, with 12 bases remaining between them. CDR1 is GTSNPN, CDR2 SVGIG, per germline (reference sequence). The CDR3 DNA follows: TGTGCCTGGTTGCAGGGAGGGGGCTACACCTTC. Translated, it gives CAWLQGGGYTF.

The J gene is TRBJ1-2, the V gene TRBV5-1, with TRBD1 identical over 8 bases. The CDR3 extends over 13 amino acids. Germline-derived CDR1 and CDR2 are SGHRS and YFSETQ. Trimming at V came to 3 bases and at J to 5 bases, leaving 3 bases not matched to a gene. For the CDR3, the DNA is TGCGCCAGCAGCTCTGACAGGGGTTATGGCTACACCTTC. Translation gives CASSSDRGYGYTF.

The chain has TRBV2 and TRBJ2-1; TRBD1 matches at 10 bases. The V and J ends lost 2 bases and 8 bases, in that order; junction bases with no gene match: 6. Germline V gene data show CDR1 as SNHLY and CDR2 as FYNNEI. CDR3 size: 15 residues. CDR3 nucleotides: TGTGCCAGCAGTGAAAGCCCCGGGACAGGGGATGAGCAGTTCTTC. Translated, it gives CASSESPGTGDEQFF. The complete variable domain, with remaining parts taken from reference TRBV2 and TRBJ2-1, reads EPEVTQTPSHQVTQMGQEVILRCVPISNHLYFYWYRQILGQKVEFLVSFYNNEISEKSEIFDDQFSVERPDGSNFTLKIRSTKLEDSAMYFCASSESPGTGDEQFFGPGTRLTVL.

The chain recombines TRBV30 with TRBJ2-3, with TRBD2 identical over 12 bases. Germline V gene lookup returns CDR1 GTSNPN and CDR2 SVGIG (reference sequence). This CDR3 has 21 amino acids. With V trimmed by 0 bases and J by 0 bases, 16 bases remained unmatched. CDR3 sequence: CAWSVGRGVTSGSPSTDTQYF. In DNA form, the CDR3 reads TGTGCCTGGAGTGTGGGGCGGGGGGTGACTAGCGGGAGCCCCAGCACAGATACGCAGTATTTT.

This chain joins TRBV7-9 and TRBJ1-2; no clear D gene. V was pared by 1 base and J by 0 bases, with 9 bases between. CDR3 size: 15 residues. Germline CDR1 reads SEHNR; CDR2 reads FQNEAQ (reference sequence). As DNA, the CDR3 is TGTGCCAGCAGCTTAGGAGGGCCGACTAACTATGGCTACACCTTC. This sequence encodes CASSLGGPTNYGYTF.

The chain links TRBV6-6 to TRBJ2-7, with a weak D call TRBD1 (5 bases). The CDR3 spans 15 residues. Trimming left V 2 bases short and J 2 bases short, with 13 bases between. Per the germline V gene, CDR1 is MNHNY and CDR2 is SVGAGI (reference sequence). The DNA for the CDR3 is TGTGCCAGCAGTTACGTAACAGGCGAACCCTACGAGCAGTACTTC. This sequence encodes CASSYVTGEPYEQYF.

This chain joins TRBV7-2 and TRBJ1-1, with D possibly matching TRBD1 (5 bases). Trimming took 1 base from V and 5 from J, leaving 14 bases between them. Germline V gene lookup returns CDR1 SGHTA and CDR2 FQGNSA. The CDR3 is 15 amino acids. The CDR3 DNA reads as TGTGCCAGCAGCTTAGTCCATTTGGGGGGGACTGAAGCTTTCTTT. Amino acids: CASSLVHLGGTEAFF.

V usage is TRBV29-1 and J usage is TRBJ2-5; 7 bases are shared with TRBD2. The CDR3 length is 14 residues. J was trimmed by 4 bases and V by 7 bases; bases with no gene match: 12. Looked up from germline, CDR1 is SQVTM and CDR2 is ANQGSEA. DNA for the CDR3: TGCAGCGCCCTAGGGCGCGGGAGTGGAGAGACCCAGTACTTC. Translation: CSALGRGSGETQYF.

The chain carries TRBV10-3 and TRBJ2-2, with 7 bases aligning to TRBD2. The CDR3 extends over 16 amino acids. Germline lookup yields CDR1 ENHRY and CDR2 SYGVKD. The J segment lost 4 bases and the V segment lost 2 bases, leaving 7 bases of the junction unmatched. The chain's CDR3 is CAISETWTSTTGELFF. CDR3 in DNA: TGTGCCATCAGTGAGACTTGGACTAGTACCACCGGGGAGCTGTTTTTT.

The chain joins TRBV30 to TRBJ2-7, with D possibly being TRBD2 (8 bases). CDR1 and CDR2 from the germline V gene are GTSNPN and SVGIG (reference sequence). Trimming removed 7 bases at V and 7 bases at J, with 23 bases between. This CDR3 is built from 14 residues. In nucleotides, the CDR3 is TGTGCCTATACAATGACAGGGCCGGGGGGGGAGCAGTACTTC. Protein product: CAYTMTGPGGEQYF.

V is TRBV5-6 and J is TRBJ1-5, with 10 bases lining up with TRBD1. CDR3 length: 17 residues. The ends lost 0 bases at V and 1 base at J; junction bases unmatched: 4. Germline V gene lookup returns CDR1 SGHDT and CDR2 YYEEEE. The CDR3: CASSLGQGARSNQPQHF. The CDR3 DNA is TGTGCCAGCAGCTTGGGACAGGGGGCGCGCAGCAATCAGCCCCAGCATTTT. Variable domain in full (rest from reference TRBV5-6 and TRBJ1-5): DAGVTQSPTHLIKTRGQQVTLRCSPKSGHDTVSWYQQALGQGPQFIFQYYEEEERQRGNFPDRFSGHQFPNYSSELNVNALLLGDSALYLCASSLGQGARSNQPQHFGDGTRLSIL.

V usage is TRBV13 and J usage is TRBJ2-5, with TRBD1 matching 8 bases. The CDR3 runs 20 residues. Germline V CDR1 and CDR2: PRHDT, FYEKMQ (reference sequence). The trim removed 4 bases at V and 2 bases at J, leaving 21 bases unmatched. This CDR3 is CASSSRLTGTGRVGQETQYF. CDR3 DNA: TGTGCCAGCAGCTCGAGACTTACCGGGACAGGAAGAGTGGGGCAAGAGACCCAGTACTTC. Full variable domain (outside the CDR3, taken from reference TRBV13 and TRBJ2-5): AAGVIQSPRHLIKEKRETATLKCYPIPRHDTVYWYQQGPGQDPQFLISFYEKMQSDKGSIPDRFSAQQFSDYHSELNMSSLELGDSALYFCASSSRLTGTGRVGQETQYFGPGTRLLVL.

As regards this clone: Different DNA sequences within this sample yield the same CDR3. J is TRBJ1-6 and V is TRBV2, with TRBD1 matching over 9 bases. The CDR3 sequence is 13 residues long. Germline values: CDR1 SNHLY, CDR2 FYNNEI. The trim removed 5 bases at V and 10 bases at J, leaving 3 bases unmatched. DNA of the CDR3: TGTGCCAGCAGTTGGGACAGGGACTCACCCCTCCACTTT. Translation: CASSWDRDSPLHF.

The chain is built from TRBV12-3 or TRBV12-4 and TRBJ2-3; tentatively, D is TRBD2 (6 bases). The CDR3 extends over 12 amino acids. V was clipped by 6 bases and J by 12 bases, with 16 bases between them. CDR3 nucleotide sequence: TGTGCCAGCAGCAATCCGGGACTCCCTCAGTATTTT. This translates into CASSNPGLPQYF.

The chain links TRBV27 to TRBJ1-5; D perhaps matches TRBD1 (6 bases). From germline, CDR1 is MNHEY and CDR2 SMNVEV (reference sequence). Trimming took 6 bases from V and 2 from J, leaving 14 bases between them. The CDR3 consists of 15 residues. The CDR3: CASSSRQAGNQPQHF. The CDR3 nucleotides are TGTGCCAGCAGCTCGCGACAGGCTGGCAATCAGCCCCAGCATTTT.

V gene TRBV7-2 combines with J gene TRBJ2-1; 7 bases are shared with TRBD2. The CDR3 extends over 15 amino acids. V shed 5 bases and J 3 bases; nucleotides not matched to a gene: 7. Germline V gene sequence: CDR1 SGHTA, CDR2 FQGNSA. This CDR3 reads CASSLGLADYNEQFF. The CDR3 DNA is TGTGCCAGCAGCCTAGGGCTAGCGGACTACAATGAGCAGTTCTTC.

The chain couples TRBV9 to TRBJ1-4, with D possibly TRBD1 on 6 matching bases. The CDR3 totals 15 residues. Germline assignment: CDR1 SGDLS and CDR2 YYNGEE. Trimming shortened V by 0 bases and J by 7 bases, and 13 bases separated the two germline ends. CDR3 nucleotides: TGTGCCAGCAGCGTAGATCCAGGGGTGGGTGAAAAACTGTTTTTT. Translating gives CASSVDPGVGEKLFF.

This chain connects TRBV5-4 to TRBJ1-1; 11 bases match TRBD1. The length of the CDR3 is 14 residues. Germline assignment: CDR1 SGHNT and CDR2 YYREEE (reference sequence). Germline trimming cut 10 bases from V and 3 bases from J; bases unmatched to any gene: 8. CDR3 bases: TGTGCCCTTACGTTGGGACAGGGGGACACTGAAGCTTTCTTT. Translation: CALTLGQGDTEAFF.

This clone was seen repeatedly, ten times or more. The chain's CDR3 is CASSRGPYYGYTF. The CDR3 DNA sequence: TGTGCCAGCAGTAGGGGGCCTTACTATGGCTACACCTTC. The chain couples TRBV12-3 or TRBV12-4 to TRBJ1-2; TRBD1 agrees at 7 bases. CDR3 length: 13 amino acids. The junction had 3 bases not matched to a gene; V was cut back by 5 bases and J by 3 bases.

The chain couples TRBV3-1 (or the pseudogene TRBV3-2) to TRBJ1-6, with 9 bases matching TRBD1. The germline CDR1 and CDR2 sequences are LGHDT and YNNKEL (reference sequence). The CDR3 consists of 16 residues. V trimming: 3 bases; J trimming: 8 bases; junction bases outside the gene matches: 8. Here the CDR3 reads CASSQGQGARHSPLHF. CDR3 in DNA: TGTGCCAGCAGCCAGGGACAGGGCGCCCGGCATTCACCCCTCCACTTT.

Worth noting for this clone: Other DNA sequences in this sample translate to the same CDR3. V and J are TRBV27 and TRBJ1-6; 8 bases match TRBD1. CDR3 length: 14 residues. After removal of 3 bases from V and 7 bases from J, the junction contained 2 bases not matched to a gene. Germline V lookup: CDR1 MNHEY, CDR2 SMNVEV (reference sequence). The CDR3 is CASSLQGANSPLHF. CDR3 in DNA: TGTGCCAGCAGTTTGCAGGGGGCGAATTCACCCCTCCACTTT.

The J gene is TRBJ1-3, the V gene TRBV7-9; tentatively, D is TRBD1 (5 bases). The CDR3 totals 14 residues. Trimming removed 1 base at V and 2 bases at J, with 6 bases between. Germline V CDR1 and CDR2: SEHNR, FQNEAQ (reference sequence). This chain's CDR3 is CASSLDRTGNTIYF. CDR3 coding DNA: TGTGCCAGCAGCTTAGACAGGACTGGAAACACCATATATTTT.

The chain uses TRBV11-3 and TRBJ1-1, with a tentative D call TRBD1 (6 bases). Germline assignment: CDR1 SGHNT and CDR2 YENEEA. The V and J ends lost 8 bases and 0 bases respectively, with 13 bases between them. CDR3 size: 14 residues. CDR3 DNA: TGTGCCAGCGCTGCGGACAGTGTGAACACTGAAGCTTTCTTT. The encoded protein is CASAADSVNTEAFF.

The chain employs TRBV7-9 and TRBJ2-2, with TRBD1 as a possible D gene (7 bases). The CDR3 spans 16 residues. V gave up 5 bases and J gave up 3 bases, with 16 bases separating them. The germline CDR1 and CDR2 sequences are SEHNR and FQNEAQ (reference sequence). The CDR3 loop reads CASSPTGRSDTGELFF. The CDR3 nucleotides are TGTGCCAGCAGCCCGACAGGGAGGAGCGACACCGGGGAGCTGTTTTTT.

This clone was recorded many times. V is TRBV30 and J is TRBJ1-4; 7 positions match TRBD1. Germline lookup yields CDR1 GTSNPN and CDR2 SVGIG (reference sequence). The CDR3 extends over 12 amino acids. The J segment lost 4 bases and the V segment lost 8 bases, leaving 4 bases of the junction unmatched. The CDR3 sequence is CAGGQRNEKLFF. The CDR3 DNA sequence: TGTGCCGGGGGACAGCGTAATGAAAAACTGTTTTTT.

The chain joins TRBV15 to TRBJ2-3; possible D gene TRBD1, 5 bases. V dropped 8 bases and J dropped 0 bases, with 12 bases sitting between them. Germline lookup yields CDR1 LNHNV and CDR2 YYDKDF (reference sequence). The CDR3 spans 14 residues. CDR3 sequence reads: CATRQTGSTDTQYF. The DNA for the CDR3 is TGTGCCACCCGACAGACTGGGAGCACAGATACGCAGTATTTT.

This chain uses TRBV6-5 with TRBJ2-7; D perhaps matches TRBD2 (5 bases). The ends were cut back, 2 bases at V and 1 base at J, with 9 bases in the middle. The germline V gene encodes CDR1 MNHEY and CDR2 SVGAGI. There are 14 residues in the CDR3. The DNA for the CDR3 is TGTGCCAGCAGTTACCTCGCGGGTTCCTACGAGCAGTACTTC. It codes for CASSYLAGSYEQYF.